What follows are 9 T cell receptor beta chains derived from one specimen sequenced in a study of blood T cell repertoires in COVID-19. Only in-frame clones appear in the TCRdb table, and some are missing; sequencing was by immunoSEQ multiplex PCR. The repertoire holds approximately 250,000 clones, around 86% seen once, with around 5% in the top ten. Input material: peripheral blood. These receptors were obtained from a woman aged 60-75 years with COVID-19, enrolled during active disease.

J is TRBJ2-5 and V is TRBV30; the D gene is possibly TRBD2 (5 bases). The germline CDR1 and CDR2 sequences are GTSNPN and SVGIG (reference sequence). The CDR3 length is 12 residues. Trimming stripped 3 bases from V and 5 bases from J, with 10 bases between. The CDR3 DNA is TGTGCCTGGAGCCTTAGGGAGGAGACCCAGTACTTC. Protein product: CAWSLREETQYF.

This chain joins TRBV5-1 and TRBJ1-5; the D is unclear. CDR1 and CDR2 from the germline V gene are SGHRS and YFSETQ. V was shortened by 2 bases and J by 5 bases, with 14 bases between the two germline ends. There are 15 residues in the CDR3. CDR3 coding DNA: TGCGCCAGCAGCTTAGCCGGGGTCCAGCATCAGCCCCAGCATTTT. Its translation: CASSLAGVQHQPQHF.

The chain has TRBV7-2 and TRBJ1-5; maybe TRBD1 (5 bases). This CDR3 has 15 amino acids. The V end was cut by 2 bases, the J end by 4 bases, with 12 bases between. Germline V lookup: CDR1 SGHTA, CDR2 FQGNSA. The CDR3 is CASSLIRAVNQPQHF. CDR3 nucleotides: TGTGCCAGCAGCTTAATCAGGGCCGTAAATCAGCCCCAGCATTTT.

The chain combines TRBV29-1 with TRBJ1-1; D is possibly TRBD1 (6 bases). The germline V and J ends were trimmed by 7 bases and 2 bases, with 14 bases remaining between them. Per germline, CDR1 SQVTM and CDR2 ANQGSEA. The CDR3 is 13 amino acids. The CDR3 bases are TGCAGCGGGGCCGGGGGGGCCAACACTGAAGCTTTCTTT. It translates to CSGAGGANTEAFF.

The gene calls are TRBV27 and TRBJ2-7; D possibly corresponds to TRBD2 (8 bases). The CDR3 is made up of 17 amino acids. Germline V gene sequence: CDR1 MNHEY, CDR2 SMNVEV (reference sequence). The V and J ends lost 2 bases and 1 base respectively, with 18 bases between them. CDR3 nucleotide sequence: TGTGCCAGCAGTTTAGGAAGGGGGCGGGAGGTTTCCTACGAGCAGTACTTC. Translated: CASSLGRGREVSYEQYF.

The chain couples TRBV5-4 to TRBJ2-3, with TRBD2 matching 8 bases. The CDR3 loop spans 15 amino acids. Trimming at V came to 5 bases and at J to 9 bases, leaving 14 bases not matched to a gene. Germline V gene lookup returns CDR1 SGHNT and CDR2 YYREEE (reference sequence). The DNA for the CDR3 is TGTGCCAGCAGGGGGAGGGCGGGAGGCGTAGACACGCAGTATTTT. Encoded protein: CASRGRAGGVDTQYF.

CDR3 sequence (DNA): TGTGCCAGCAGTTTCCGTATCCTAATCTATGAGCAGTTCTTC. Residues: CASSFRILIYEQFF. The rearrangement joins TRBV28 to TRBJ2-1, with D unclear. V gave up 3 bases and J gave up 8 bases, with 14 bases separating them. Per germline, CDR1 MDHEN and CDR2 SYDVKM. The CDR3 runs to 14 residues.

The chain joins TRBV7-6 to TRBJ2-1; 9 bases fit TRBD2. V lost 5 bases, J lost 3 bases, and 5 bases stayed unmatched. CDR1 is SGHVS, CDR2 FNYEAQ, per germline. The CDR3 is 15 amino acids. The CDR3 spells CASSPKTSGYNEQFF. As DNA, the CDR3 is TGTGCCAGCAGCCCGAAGACTAGCGGCTACAATGAGCAGTTCTTC.

The rearrangement uses TRBV5-1 and TRBJ2-1, with TRBD1 matching 10 bases. V shed 3 bases, J shed 2 bases, and the junction held 2 bases outside the gene matches. The CDR3 contains 15 residues. Germline CDR1 is SGHRS and CDR2 is YFSETQ. This chain's CDR3 is CASSWGQGTYNEQFF. The CDR3, as DNA: TGCGCCAGCAGCTGGGGACAGGGGACCTACAATGAGCAGTTCTTC.